This T cell receptor (beta chain) appears in the sequencing data of a study of cytomegalovirus exposure and HLA in healthy donors. Study results and limitations: The authors judged a highly shared variant cluster likely a sequencing artifact.

A word on this clone: Its antigen is still unknown.

The PCR made use of 60 Vbeta and 13 Jbeta primers. The assay was immunoSEQ multiplex PCR, and TCRdb's table has in-frame clones only and misses some. The profile covers 150,000 or so clones, with under 70% appearing a single time and about 2.9% taken by the ten largest. Germline lookup yields CDR1 SGHRS and CDR2 YFSETQ. V lost 2 bases, J lost 2 bases, and 11 bases stayed unmatched. This CDR3 is 17 amino acids long. Sequenced sample: PBMCs. The chain couples TRBV5-1 to TRBJ1-2; 8 bases are shared with TRBD1. The source of this sequence is a young woman in good health and CMV-seropositive. The CDR3 here is CASSLKNIGQGNYGYTF. DNA of the CDR3: TGCGCCAGCAGCTTAAAAAATATCGGACAGGGCAACTATGGCTACACCTTC.